The T cell receptor beta chain under discussion was sequenced for a study of cytomegalovirus exposure and HLA in healthy donors. The CDR3 has 15 amino acids. Germline CDR1 is LNHDA and CDR2 is SQIVND (reference sequence). V was cut by 4 bases and J by 3 bases, with 15 bases left in between. Amplification used 60 Vbeta primers and 13 Jbeta primers. The assay was immunoSEQ multiplex PCR, and TCRdb's table has in-frame clones only and misses some. The sample contains about 150,000 clones, 70% to 85% of which appear only once. Material for sequencing was PBMCs. The clonotype originates from a woman in her twenties or thirties in good health and CMV-seropositive. This sequence joins TRBV19 and TRBJ1-1; D gene uncertain. The CDR3 loop reads CASSRSRLADTEAFF. The CDR3 nucleotides read TGTGCCAGTAGTAGGAGCAGGCTAGCGGACACTGAAGCTTTCTTT.